This passage covers 9 T cell receptor beta chains from one sample sequenced in a study of identical twins. From the 5' RACE reads, TCRdb called clonotypes with MiXCR, one entry per CDR3 protein. The data hold 1.5 million to 2 million distinct CDR3 sequences, with less than 40% observed a single time. What was sequenced was cord blood. These receptors all stem from a newborn girl in good health.

This chain connects TRBV20-1 to TRBJ1-6; TRBD1 agrees at 9 bases. The V and J ends lost 4 bases and 8 bases, in that order; junction bases with no gene match: 6. The germline V gene encodes CDR1 DFQATT and CDR2 SNEGSKA (reference sequence). The CDR3 contains 14 residues. DNA for the CDR3: TGCAGTGCTATGGTCGGGACAGGGTATTCACCCCTCCACTTT. Its protein product is CSAMVGTGYSPLHF.

The chain recombines TRBV28 with TRBJ2-5, with 9 bases identical to TRBD2. The CDR3 sequence is 14 residues long. With 7 bases clipped from V and 5 bases from J, the junction kept 8 bases outside the gene matches. The germline V gene has CDR1 MDHEN and CDR2 SYDVKM. The CDR3: CASKAGGGYETQYF. CDR3 nucleotide sequence: TGTGCCAGCAAAGCGGGAGGAGGGTACGAGACCCAGTACTTC.

The chain employs TRBV2 and TRBJ2-7; D not certain. The tail of the sequence fits TRBJ2-5 better, so the J call may be wrong. This CDR3 contains 11 residues. Germline loops: CDR1 SNHLY, CDR2 FYNNEI. The CDR3 DNA is TGTGCCAGCACTCCCTGGGGGACCCAGTACTTC. As protein: CASTPWGTQYF.

This clonotype was found a few times. The chain uses TRBV7-2 and TRBJ2-3; 9 bases match TRBD2. Germline V gene lookup returns CDR1 SGHTA and CDR2 FQGNSA. The CDR3 spans 16 residues. Trimming at V came to 4 bases and at J to 0 bases, leaving 5 bases not matched to a gene. CDR3 region: CASSSSGGLSTDTQYF. The CDR3 DNA reads TGTGCCAGCAGCTCGAGCGGGGGGCTAAGCACAGATACGCAGTATTTT.

Details on this clonotype: Being one base from a much bigger clone, this may be a read error. V gene TRBV2 combines with J gene TRBJ2-1; D unclear. Germline V CDR1 and CDR2: SNHLY, FYNNEI. The V and J ends lost 0 bases and 10 bases respectively, with 16 bases between them. The CDR3 is made up of 15 amino acids. The CDR3 DNA sequence: TGTGCCAGCAGTGAAGCGCTTCTGATACTTCGGGAGCAGTTCTTC. Its translation: CASSEALLILREQFF.

V usage is TRBV11-2 and J usage is TRBJ2-1; D is possibly TRBD1 or TRBD2 (7 bases each). This CDR3 comprises 14 residues. The V gene's germline CDR1 is SGHAT and CDR2 FQNNGV. V shed 2 bases and J shed 9 bases, with 14 bases lying between them. CDR3 nucleotides: TGTGCCAGCAGCTTAACAGGGGACTATGCTGAGCAGTTCTTC. Its protein is CASSLTGDYAEQFF.

This sequence joins TRBV20-1 and TRBJ1-5; D is undetermined. The CDR3 loop spans 14 amino acids. Trimming cost V 5 bases and J 4 bases, with 15 bases left between them. The V gene's germline CDR1 is DFQATT and CDR2 SNEGSKA (reference sequence). The CDR3 here is CSASPGSGNQPQHF. CDR3 nucleotide sequence: TGCAGTGCTTCTCCCGGCTCTGGGAATCAGCCCCAGCATTTT.

The chain uses TRBV6-6 and TRBJ1-2; TRBD1 agrees at 11 bases. V gave up 5 bases and J gave up 2 bases; unmatched junction bases: 4. CDR3 length: 15 amino acids. Germline V gene data show CDR1 as MNHNY and CDR2 as SVGAGI (reference sequence). The CDR3 DNA reads as TGTGCCAGCAGTGACGGACAGGGGGCCAACTATGGCTACACCTTC. It codes for CASSDGQGANYGYTF.

The CDR3 sequence: CASSYAGQGAAGQYF. The CDR3 coding sequence is TGTGCCAGCAGTTACGCGGGACAGGGGGCGGCTGGGCAGTACTTC. The genes are TRBV6-6 and TRBJ2-7; 12 bases line up with TRBD1. The length of the CDR3 is 15 residues. The germline CDR1 and CDR2 sequences are MNHNY and SVGAGI (reference sequence). J gave up 9 bases and V 2 bases, and 8 bases lay outside the gene matches.